The present T cell receptor (beta chain) was sequenced within a study of radiation and T cells in renal cell carcinoma. Study conclusions and caveats: Without pretreatment biopsies, baseline tumor clonotype presence was undetermined. From baseline, blood top tumor clonotypes peaked at 2 weeks post-radiation.

As concerns this clone: Its antigen remains unknown.

V lost 0 bases and J lost 5; bases outside the gene matches: 4. CDR3 length: 15 residues. The germline V gene encodes CDR1 LNHNV and CDR2 YYDKDF (reference sequence). Time point here: blood 4 weeks post-SBRT, at nephrectomy. Treatment here: 15 Gy SBRT to primary tumor, nephrectomy 4 weeks later. Nephrectomy followed 15 Gy stereotactic body radiation by 4 weeks. The patient's renal cell carcinoma had clear cell pathology. Some clones are missing from TCRdb's copy, which holds only in-frame ones; the method was immunoSEQ multiplex PCR. The table records about 100,000 clones, 65% to 90% of them present only once.

The sample consisted of blood, taken from a patient whose treatment included radiotherapy and nephrectomy. The origin of this receptor is a man aged 55 to 70 with renal cell carcinoma. The chain uses TRBV15 and TRBJ2-3; TRBD1 matches at 8 bases. CDR3 nucleotides: TGTGCCACCAGCAGAGAGGCCAGGGGGCTAGATACGCAGTATTTT. It yields the protein CATSREARGLDTQYF. The variable domain in full, with the rest retrieved from reference TRBV15 and TRBJ2-3, is DAMVIQNPRYQVTQFGKPVTLSCSQTLNHNVMYWYQQKSSQAPKLLFHYYDKDFNNEADTPDNFQSRRPNTSFCFLDIRSPGLGDTAMYLCATSREARGLDTQYFGPGTRLTVL.